The entry that follows covers one TCR beta chain sequence. TCRdb's table, derived via immunoSEQ multiplex PCR, lists solely in-frame clones and lacks some. Here the sample spans about 260,000 clones, 85% to 95% being singletons. Germline V lookup: CDR1 SGHRS, CDR2 YFSETQ. The CDR3 length is 16 residues. Unmatched junction bases numbered 12, after V lost 5 bases and J lost 5 bases. The data belong to a study of T cell responses to AZD1222 COVID-19 vaccine. Study details: Second-dose groups at about 4 or about 12 weeks were pooled.

The gene calls are TRBV5-1 and TRBJ2-5, with 10 bases matching TRBD2. The source material was peripheral blood, sampled on day 0 of AZD1222 vaccination. The TCR sequence derives from an adult in good health. CDR3: CASRVGSASGSETQYF. The CDR3 bases are TGCGCCAGCAGGGTGGGGTCGGCTAGCGGGAGTGAGACCCAGTACTTC.